A selection of T cell receptor beta chains follows, all from one sample in a study of T-cell memory formation after mild COVID-19. TCRdb passed the 5' RACE reads through MiXCR, listing each CDR3 protein once. The sample has roughly 450,000 distinct CDR3 sequences, approximately 18% seen once; the top ten hold around 12%. Sequencing used PBMCs or a T cell subset sorted from them (not recorded which). The receptors come from an adult woman who had mild COVID-19 (a few samples of this study predate the infection). Cell type and time point are not known. Both conserved end residues are part of each CDR3. The order of the fields is clone size, V gene, D gene, J gene, CDR3 protein, CDR3 DNA. A D gene is named only where the DNA matches it firmly. Size tells how often a clone was seen (once, few, many) or the class of an expanded clone, and some rows leave it out.

-,TRBV7-3,TRBD2,TRBJ2-5,CASSHRTRLQETQYF,TGTGCCAGCAGCCACCGGACTAGGTTACAAGAGACCCAGTACTTC
-,TRBV7-2,-,TRBJ2-2,CASSLARAGVTGELFF,TGTGCCAGCAGCTTAGCTCGGGCAGGGGTTACCGGGGAGCTGTTTTTT
few,TRBV12-3/TRBV12-4,TRBD1,TRBJ2-5,CASSDPGQGKETQYF,TGTGCCAGCAGTGATCCGGGACAGGGGAAAGAGACCCAGTACTTC
few,TRBV15,TRBD2,TRBJ2-1,CATSTGLAGVENEQFF,TGTGCCACCAGCACGGGACTAGCGGGAGTCGAAAATGAGCAGTTCTTC
-,TRBV29-1,TRBD2,TRBJ2-5,CSAEGGLASGWETQYF,TGCAGCGCCGAGGGAGGACTAGCGTCTGGGTGGGAGACCCAGTACTTC
-,TRBV24-1,-,TRBJ1-2,CATSAQDYGYTF,TGTGCCACCAGTGCACAGGACTATGGCTACACCTTC
-,TRBV12-3/TRBV12-4,-,TRBJ1-3,CASSQSWATGNTIYF,TGTGCCAGCAGCCAAAGCTGGGCTACGGGAAACACCATATATTTT
many,TRBV20-1,-,TRBJ2-7,CSARGGEDYGEQYF,TGCAGTGCTAGAGGAGGAGAGGACTACGGCGAGCAGTACTTC
few,TRBV5-1,TRBD1,TRBJ2-7,CASSYETGNRHEQYF,TGCGCCAGCAGCTATGAGACAGGGAATCGCCACGAGCAGTACTTC
few,TRBV4-1,TRBD2,TRBJ2-1,CASSQGVLAGIYNEQFF,TGCGCCAGCAGCCAAGGTGTGCTAGCGGGAATCTACAATGAGCAGTTCTTC
-,TRBV4-1,TRBD1,TRBJ2-7,CASSQAFAGGYAEQYF,TGCGCCAGCAGCCAGGCCTTCGCAGGGGGCTACGCGGAGCAGTACTTC
few,TRBV27,TRBD1,TRBJ1-5,CASSPGQLPYSNQPQHF,TGTGCCAGCAGTCCGGGACAGTTACCTTATAGCAATCAGCCCCAGCATTTT
-,TRBV5-5,-,TRBJ1-5,CASSYDSYSNQPQHF,TGTGCCAGCAGCTACGACAGTTATAGCAATCAGCCCCAGCATTTT
-,TRBV7-9,-,TRBJ2-1,CASSLLWEQFF,TGTGCCAGCAGCTTACTTTGGGAGCAGTTCTTC
few,TRBV5-1,TRBD2,TRBJ2-5,CASSFLEKTSGETQYF,TGCGCCAGCAGCTTCCTAGAGAAGACTAGCGGGGAGACCCAGTACTTC
few,TRBV12-3/TRBV12-4,TRBD1,TRBJ1-2,CASSLKGAHRGYTF,TGTGCCAGCAGTTTAAAGGGGGCGCATAGGGGCTACACCTTC
many,TRBV6-6,-,TRBJ2-7,CASSYPKSGLRSYEQYF,TGTGCCAGCAGTTACCCCAAATCGGGGCTTCGATCCTACGAGCAGTACTTC
few,TRBV9,TRBD1,TRBJ2-1,CASSVETGGINEQFF,TGTGCCAGCAGCGTCGAGACAGGGGGCATCAATGAGCAGTTCTTC
-,TRBV9,TRBD2,TRBJ2-1,CASSVELAGTYNEQFF,TGTGCCAGCAGCGTAGAACTAGCGGGTACCTACAATGAGCAGTTCTTC
-,TRBV5-1,TRBD2,TRBJ2-1,CASSSRSGPGLAGGPILNEQFF,TGCGCCAGCAGCTCCCGATCGGGCCCGGGACTAGCGGGGGGGCCCATTCTCAATGAGCAGTTCTTC
-,TRBV2,-,TRBJ1-4,CASIYRADNEKLFF,TGTGCCAGCATTTACCGGGCTGATAATGAAAAACTGTTTTTT
-,TRBV7-2,TRBD1,TRBJ2-1,CASSLGGGTVLFF,TGTGCCAGCAGCTTAGGTGGTGGGACAGTCCTGTTCTTC
few,TRBV6-6,-,TRBJ2-2,CASRESGTNTGELFF,TGTGCCAGCAGGGAAAGCGGAACGAACACCGGGGAGCTGTTTTTT
-,TRBV7-9,-,TRBJ1-1,CASSLARQAAANTEAFF,TGTGCCAGCAGCTTAGCGCGTCAGGCCGCGGCGAACACTGAAGCTTTCTTT